The 21 T cell receptor beta chains below come from one sample, sequenced in a study of somatic mutations in cytotoxic T cells in rheumatoid arthritis. Sequenced by immunoSEQ multiplex PCR; TCRdb stores in-frame clones only, minus some. The repertoire has some 16,000 clones, approximately 78% of them found once; the top ten carry about a sixth. The specimen sequenced was CD8+ T cells sorted from blood. Source of these receptors: a woman aged 50 to 60 with rheumatoid arthritis.

V is TRBV28 and J is TRBJ1-5, with D unresolved. The CDR3 contains 17 residues. In germline, CDR1 is MDHEN, CDR2 SYDVKM. With 3 bases removed from V and 2 bases from J, the gap between germline ends came to 17 bases. The chain's CDR3 is CASSLSPSRAGNQPQHF. CDR3 coding DNA: TGTGCCAGCAGTTTGTCCCCATCGAGGGCCGGCAATCAGCCCCAGCATTTT.

The chain has TRBV2 and TRBJ2-2; D is undetermined. CDR1 is SNHLY, CDR2 FYNNEI, per germline. This CDR3 contains 11 residues. The V and J ends lost 7 bases and 7 bases respectively, with 7 bases between them. Here the CDR3 reads CASTLDGELFF. CDR3 sequence (DNA): TGTGCCAGCACGTTGGACGGGGAGCTGTTTTTT.

This chain joins TRBV7-9 and TRBJ2-7, with 9 nucleotides matching TRBD1. Germline V gene lookup returns CDR1 SEHNR and CDR2 FQNEAQ (reference sequence). The CDR3 is 13 residues long. The V and J ends lost 4 bases and 7 bases, in that order; junction bases with no gene match: 5. In nucleotides, the CDR3 is TGTGCCAGCAGCTCCTGGACAGGGGTAGAGCAGTACTTC. Its protein product is CASSSWTGVEQYF.

The rearrangement joins TRBV5-6 to TRBJ2-1, with TRBD2 matching over 11 bases. CDR3 length: 16 amino acids. Germline CDR1 and CDR2: SGHDT and YYEEEE. Trimming took 3 bases from V and 5 from J; bases not matched to a gene: 7. The CDR3 spells CASSSNPGLADNEQFF. In DNA, the CDR3 is TGTGCCAGCAGCTCAAACCCGGGACTAGCGGACAATGAGCAGTTCTTC. The variable domain in full, completed from reference TRBV5-6 and TRBJ2-1, reads DAGVTQSPTHLIKTRGQQVTLRCSPKSGHDTVSWYQQALGQGPQFIFQYYEEEERQRGNFPDRFSGHQFPNYSSELNVNALLLGDSALYLCASSSNPGLADNEQFFGPGTRLTVL.

This clone was recorded once. The J gene is TRBJ2-3, the V gene TRBV7-2; 7 positions agree with TRBD2. V dropped 4 bases and J dropped 0; count of bases not matched to a gene: 4. CDR1 is SGHTA, CDR2 FQGNSA, per germline. The CDR3 loop spans 15 amino acids. This CDR3 is CASSSGTTSTDTQYF. CDR3 DNA: TGTGCCAGCAGCTCCGGGACTACTAGCACAGATACGCAGTATTTT.

This clone showed up just once. The V gene is TRBV28, the J gene TRBJ2-1; D gene uncertain. V lost 7 bases and J lost 5, with 6 bases in between. The CDR3 runs to 11 residues. Germline assignment: CDR1 MDHEN and CDR2 SYDVKM. CDR3 coding DNA: TGTGCCAGCACTCTCGACAATGAGCAGTTCTTC. Its protein is CASTLDNEQFF.

The genes are TRBV11-2 and TRBJ1-1, with a tentative D call TRBD1 (5 bases). Germline V lookup: CDR1 SGHAT, CDR2 FQNNGV. V gave up 0 bases and J gave up 3 bases, with 17 bases separating them. This CDR3 has 17 residues. The CDR3 nucleotides are TGTGCCAGCAGCTTAGAGGCGGGAACCAGGGCGGACACTGAAGCTTTCTTT. This sequence encodes CASSLEAGTRADTEAFF.

A few counts support this clone. The V gene is TRBV27, the J gene TRBJ1-1; unclear D gene. The germline V gene has CDR1 MNHEY and CDR2 SMNVEV (reference sequence). V shed 5 bases and J shed 5 bases, with 9 bases lying between them. CDR3 length: 12 amino acids. CDR3 DNA: TGTGCCAGCAGTAGAGAGGGAACTGAAGCTTTCTTT. Amino acids: CASSREGTEAFF.

This rearrangement joins TRBV4-2 to TRBJ2-5; unclear D gene. With 0 bases removed from V and 2 bases from J, the gap between germline ends came to 7 bases. The germline V gene encodes CDR1 LGHNA and CDR2 YNFKEQ. This CDR3 comprises 14 residues. The CDR3 region has the DNA TGTGCCAGCAGCCAAGACCAGACACAAGAGACCCAGTACTTC. Protein: CASSQDQTQETQYF.

The chain links TRBV7-9 to TRBJ2-5; D gene uncertain. V lost 5 bases and J 0 bases, leaving 7 bases between the germline ends. The CDR3 sequence is 13 residues long. CDR1 and CDR2 from the germline V gene are SEHNR and FQNEAQ (reference sequence). Here the CDR3 reads CASSRRDQETQYF. The DNA for the CDR3 is TGTGCCAGCAGCCGCCGGGACCAAGAGACCCAGTACTTC.

The chain uses TRBV5-4 and TRBJ2-1; D gene ambiguous. V lost 0 bases to trimming and J lost 0 bases, with 7 bases between them. CDR1 is SGHNT, CDR2 YYREEE, per germline (reference sequence). This CDR3 comprises 15 residues. The CDR3 DNA reads TGTGCCAGCAGCTTGGGTCGGAGCTCCTACAATGAGCAGTTCTTC. Protein product: CASSLGRSSYNEQFF.

V gene TRBV25-1 combines with J gene TRBJ1-3, with D uncertain. Trimming removed 4 bases from V and 9 bases from J, with 7 bases in between. Germline V gene lookup returns CDR1 MGHDK and CDR2 SYGVNS. CDR3 length: 11 amino acids. The CDR3 bases are TGTGCCAGCAGTGTTCTTGGCACCATATATTTT. Its translation: CASSVLGTIYF.

V gene TRBV25-1 combines with J gene TRBJ2-5, with D hard to call. The J call is in doubt because the DNA end fits TRBJ2-7 better. Per germline, CDR1 MGHDK and CDR2 SYGVNS. The CDR3 consists of 12 residues. In DNA, the CDR3 is TGTGCCAGCAGTTCTAACCCCTACGAGCAGTACTTC. This codes for CASSSNPYEQYF.

The genes are TRBV5-6 and TRBJ2-1, with D possibly called TRBD1 or TRBD2 (5 bases each). The V gene lost 4 bases and the J gene lost 7 bases, with 12 bases spanning the gap. The CDR3 consists of 13 residues. The germline CDR1 and CDR2 sequences are SGHDT and YYEEEE. Here the CDR3 DNA reads TGTGCCAGCAGCATGGGACGGAAAAATGAGCAGTTCTTC. Its translation is CASSMGRKNEQFF.

The chain recombines TRBV4-1 with TRBJ2-7; D is perhaps TRBD1 (6 bases). This CDR3 has 15 amino acids. V was shortened by 0 bases and J by 2 bases, with 11 bases between the two germline ends. From germline, CDR1 is MGHRA and CDR2 YSYEKL. This CDR3 is CASSQDPGQTYEQYF. Written as DNA, the CDR3 is TGCGCCAGCAGCCAAGACCCAGGACAGACCTACGAGCAGTACTTC.

This sequence joins TRBV7-2 and TRBJ2-7; D tentatively fits TRBD1 or TRBD2 (5 bases each). Trimming removed 2 bases at V and 2 bases at J, with 13 bases between. Per germline, CDR1 SGHTA and CDR2 FQGNSA. This CDR3 has 15 amino acids. CDR3 loop: CASSLSQGAPYEQYF. CDR3 sequence (DNA): TGTGCCAGCAGCTTATCGCAGGGAGCCCCCTACGAGCAGTACTTC.

V and J are TRBV6-5 and TRBJ2-3; possibly TRBD2 for D (5 bases). The length of the CDR3 is 16 residues. Germline V gene lookup returns CDR1 MNHEY and CDR2 SVGAGI. V was trimmed by 2 bases and J by 4 bases, leaving 16 bases between them. The CDR3 nucleotides are TGTGCCAGCAGTTACGAGGTCCCCGGGGTCGCAGATACGCAGTATTTT. It translates to CASSYEVPGVADTQYF.

The rearrangement uses TRBV4-3 and TRBJ2-7; 8 bases map to TRBD2. Germline V gene sequence: CDR1 LGHNA, CDR2 YSLEER. The length of the CDR3 is 17 residues. V trimming: 0 bases; J trimming: 4 bases; junction bases outside the gene matches: 11. CDR3 DNA sequence: TGCGCCAGCAGCCAAGAGGCGGCGGGACTAGTCGCTTACGAGCAGTACTTC. Translation gives CASSQEAAGLVAYEQYF.

The chain links TRBV9 to TRBJ2-2; 7 positions agree with TRBD2. Trimming cost V 4 bases and J 0 bases; bases outside gene matches: 0. The CDR3 sequence is 14 residues long. Looked up from germline, CDR1 is SGDLS and CDR2 is YYNGEE. This CDR3 reads CASSLAANTGELFF. In DNA, the CDR3 is TGTGCCAGCAGCCTAGCGGCGAACACCGGGGAGCTGTTTTTT.

The chain links TRBV4-1 to TRBJ1-1; unclear D gene. This CDR3 region has 14 residues. Trimming removed 1 base from V and 4 bases from J, with 10 bases in between. Looked up from germline, CDR1 is MGHRA and CDR2 is YSYEKL. CDR3 nucleotides: TGCGCCAGCAGCCAAGGGACTAGCACCACTGAAGCTTTCTTT. Its translation is CASSQGTSTTEAFF.

The chain uses TRBV7-6 and TRBJ2-3, with D possibly matching TRBD2 (6 bases). Deletions cut 2 bases from V and 2 bases from J, with 11 bases between. This CDR3 region has 15 residues. CDR1 SGHVS and CDR2 FNYEAQ come from the germline V gene. The chain's CDR3 is CASSLLGGNTDTQYF. CDR3 DNA sequence: TGTGCCAGCAGCTTACTGGGCGGGAACACAGATACGCAGTATTTT.